This TCR beta chain was sequenced during a study of molecular identifiers for immune sequencing clone quantification (dated by TCRdb to about 2018). In terms of the full investigation: For a replicate experiment, RNA from around 20,000 or 99,000 naive CD8 T cells was divided into five aliquots, of which four were sequenced. The study was a methods study using CD8 T cells to benchmark molecular-identifier clustering-based TCR repertoire sequencing (MIDCIRS) and TCR RNA copy counting.

Library preparation used PCR. For sequencing, a NextSeq 500 was employed. Preparation of bulk TCR libraries followed a previously described approach, with the TCR primers listed in Table S5. Total RNA was purified with the Qiagen AllPrep DNA/RNA kit. Reads from multiple sequencing runs of the same library were pooled before analysis. Processing in the source paper ran as follows. Reads were retained only if the reads had an exact TCR constant sequence, and the retained reads were trimmed to 150 nt and grouped according to their 12-nt molecular barcodes. Within each barcode group, reads were sub-clustered at a 15% Levenshtein threshold, and quality-weighted consensus sequences were built per RNA molecule. Non-functional sequences were removed, as were lower-count sequences one edit away from another. Barcode sub-clusters with fewer than 20% of the maximum read count were removed, based on fitting two negative binomial distributions. TCRdb's own reprocessing of the public reads used fastp at Q25 and MiXCR and kept productive beta chains. Each entry is one CDR3 protein sequence, shown with its most common DNA and genes. V and J calls and clone size were set by TCRdb, not the authors. This sample gives 460,000 or so distinct CDR3 sequences in total; 25% of them show up just once. The ten most abundant clones make up approximately 0.76% of the sample.

The study at large found these results: Naive libraries contained spiked-in Jurkat TCR RNA (approximately nine copies' worth), which is not part of the donor repertoire. The sizes of highly expanded clones could end up underestimated when identical TCR molecules share a barcode. When barcode sub-clustering was omitted, TCR diversity was inflated by chimeric consensus sequences, with chimeras reaching as high as 47%. A single cell's worth of spiked-in Jurkat TCR RNA was reported detectable even among around 970,000 naive CD8 T cells. Modeling gave about 3 recovered TCR RNA copies per cell versus 8 to 10 by digital PCR, implying approximately 32% capture efficiency. Clones above 20 RNA copies held over 99% of molecules in CMV-specific effector cells but under 1% in naive cells.

This clonotype has a handful of counts. Its specific antigen is unknown. No base quality information exists; no much larger clone differs at one position. Libraries of naive CD8 T cells were generated from about 21,000 to 970,000 sorted cells, with 10%, 30% or 50% of the purified RNA used. On a BD FACSAria II, naive CD8 T cells were FACS-sorted as CD8+CD4-CCR7+CD45RA+ and collected into RLT Plus buffer. To test detection sensitivity, Jurkat RNA equivalent to roughly eleven TCR copies was spiked into samples of about 20,000-1,100,000 naive CD8 T cells. Enrichment of CD8 T cells was done with RosetteSep CD8+ T Cell Enrichment Cocktail plus Ficoll-Paque, and ACK red cell lysis came afterward. The sample comprised naive CD8+ T cells from blood, with Jurkat cell RNA spiked in. Reading the label with the study, this specimen's cell subset or site is: FACS-sorted CD8+CD4-CCR7+CD45RA+ naive T cells. The sequence derives from a human donor in good health. Some libraries in this study had Jurkat cell RNA spiked in.

The DNA sequence is as follows: TGCGCCAGCAGCCTCTCGGACAGGGCCGGTCAGCCCCAGCATTTT. It is translated as CASSLSDRAGQPQHF. Rearrangement joined TRBV4-1 to TRBJ1-5, with 8 junctional bases fitting TRBD1. Germline trimming: 4 bases from V, 6 bases from J; junction bases outside gene matches: 8. Including cysteine and phenylalanine, the CDR3 has 15 amino acids. Only the CDR3 part of the read is kept: 45 bases, read in frame from the first base. CDR1 is given as MGHRA and CDR2 as YSYEKL, both from the germline V gene.